These 14 T cell receptor beta chains share one sample of origin, sequenced in a study of CD8 T cells in ankylosing spondylitis. Study outcomes and limitations: Among TCR beta sequences, a motif of under 10 highly homologous variants appeared characteristic of ankylosing spondylitis blood.

TCRdb ran MiXCR on the 5' RACE reads and lists one entry per CDR3 protein. The sample includes over 400,000 distinct CDR3 sequences, roughly a quarter of them seen just once. For these receptors, no antigen is known. The sequencing sample was made of blood, either unsorted or a sorted T cell fraction (not recorded which). These receptors all stem from a male donor with ankylosing spondylitis.

This chain connects TRBV9 to TRBJ2-3; 12 bases align to TRBD2. The length of the CDR3 is 17 residues. J lost 2 bases, V lost 4 bases, and 8 bases had no gene match. Looked up from germline, CDR1 is SGDLS and CDR2 is YYNGEE. For the CDR3, the DNA is TGTGCCAGCAGCTTAAGACTAGCGGGAGTGGTCACAGATACGCAGTATTTT. As protein: CASSLRLAGVVTDTQYF.

The rearrangement joins TRBV10-3 to TRBJ1-5; D is perhaps TRBD1 (5 bases). Germline CDR1 reads ENHRY; CDR2 reads SYGVKD. The length of the CDR3 is 15 residues. With 3 bases removed from V and 5 bases from J, the gap between germline ends came to 14 bases. The CDR3 nucleotides are TGTGCCATCAGTGATAGCGGGGAAGGGGATCAGCCCCAGCATTTT. Translation gives CAISDSGEGDQPQHF.

CDR3 sequence (DNA): TGTGCCAGCAGCTTAGGATCAGGGGGCGGTGGCCAAGAGACCCAGTACTTC. Its translation is CASSLGSGGGGQETQYF. The chain joins TRBV7-9 to TRBJ2-5; TRBD1 agrees at 8 bases. V shed 1 base, J shed 1 base, and the junction held 8 bases outside the gene matches. The CDR3 extends over 17 amino acids. Germline V gene lookup returns CDR1 SEHNR and CDR2 FQNEAQ (reference sequence). Full variable domain (rest looked up from reference TRBV7-9 and TRBJ2-5): DTGVSQNPRHKITKRGQNVTFRCDPISEHNRLYWYRQTLGQGPEFLTYFQNEAQLEKSRLLSDRFSAERPKGSFSTLEIQRTEQGDSAMYLCASSLGSGGGGQETQYFGPGTRLLVL.

This clonotype was seen at least ten times. The rearrangement uses TRBV12-3 or TRBV12-4 and TRBJ1-1; TRBD1 agrees at 8 bases. The CDR3 is 13 amino acids. J was trimmed by 5 bases and V by 10 bases; bases with no gene match: 9. The DNA for the CDR3 is TGTGCCACCTGTCTACAGGGGGATACTGAAGCTTTCTTT. As protein: CATCLQGDTEAFF.

This clonotype was seen just once. The chain employs TRBV5-1 and TRBJ2-3; TRBD1 might be the D (5 bases). The CDR3 is 16 amino acids. The V gene's germline CDR1 is SGHRS and CDR2 YFSETQ. Trimming stripped 6 bases from V and 0 bases from J, with 17 bases between. CDR3 in DNA: TGCGCCAGCACCCAGGGCCCGGGTGTGAGCACAGATACGCAGTATTTT. The encoded protein is CASTQGPGVSTDTQYF. Looking up the rest from reference TRBV5-1 and TRBJ2-3 gives the full variable domain: KAGVTQTPRYLIKTRGQQVTLSCSPISGHRSVSWYQQTPGQGLQFLFEYFSETQRNKGNFPGRFSGRQFSNSRSEMNVSTLELGDSALYLCASTQGPGVSTDTQYFGPGTRLTVL.

V and J are TRBV5-6 and TRBJ2-5, with D perhaps matching TRBD2 (6 bases). The CDR3 is 16 amino acids. CDR1 and CDR2 from the germline V gene are SGHDT and YYEEEE. V was clipped by 5 bases and J by 4 bases, with 21 bases between them. CDR3 coding DNA: TGTGCCAGCAGTCATGGGGGACCGGGAGATAGAGAGACCCAGTACTTC. This codes for CASSHGGPGDRETQYF.

The J gene is TRBJ2-1, the V gene TRBV12-3 or TRBV12-4; D might be TRBD2 (6 bases). CDR3 length: 15 residues. The germline V and J ends were trimmed by 7 bases and 4 bases, with 17 bases remaining between them. The CDR3 spells CASTPTRGEYNEQFF. Here the CDR3 DNA reads TGTGCCAGCACCCCAACACGCGGGGAATACAATGAGCAGTTCTTC.

The sample holds a few counts of this clonotype. The chain joins TRBV5-1 to TRBJ2-2; D ambiguous. The ends were cut back, 0 bases at V and 7 bases at J, with 7 bases in the middle. The CDR3 runs to 13 residues. Germline V CDR1 and CDR2: SGHRS, YFSETQ. The CDR3 loop reads CASSLAALGELFF. The DNA of the CDR3 is TGCGCCAGCAGCTTGGCCGCACTCGGGGAGCTGTTTTTT.

In its sample, this clonotype was seen a few times. V usage is TRBV20-1 and J usage is TRBJ2-1, with D perhaps TRBD2 (6 bases). Germline V lookup: CDR1 DFQATT, CDR2 SNEGSKA (reference sequence). The germline V and J ends were trimmed by 2 bases and 0 bases, with 14 bases remaining between them. This CDR3 comprises 16 residues. The CDR3 DNA sequence: TGCAGTGCTAGAATCCCTAGCGCCAGCTCCTACAATGAGCAGTTCTTC. Residues: CSARIPSASSYNEQFF.

The rearrangement uses TRBV18 and TRBJ1-5; the D gene is possibly TRBD1 (6 bases). The CDR3 is 16 amino acids. Per germline, CDR1 KGHSH and CDR2 LQKENI. The V end was cut by 2 bases, the J end by 5 bases, with 16 bases between. DNA of the CDR3: TGTGCCAGCTCACCAGCGTCGACAGGAGACCATCAGCCCCAGCATTTT. Its protein product is CASSPASTGDHQPQHF.

This clonotype was detected a few times. V and J are TRBV5-1 and TRBJ2-1; 9 bases fit TRBD1. The CDR3 consists of 14 residues. Germline assignment: CDR1 SGHRS and CDR2 YFSETQ. With 4 bases clipped from V and 5 bases from J, the junction kept 4 bases outside the gene matches. In nucleotides, the CDR3 is TGCGCCAGCAGCATCGGGACAGGGAACAATGAGCAGTTCTTC. This sequence encodes CASSIGTGNNEQFF.

This CDR3 is CASSSEGTGRRGTEAFF. The DNA of the CDR3 is TGTGCCAGCAGCTCGGAAGGAACAGGGCGGAGGGGCACTGAAGCTTTCTTT. V is TRBV7-2 and J is TRBJ1-1; the D gene is possibly TRBD1 (6 bases). Germline V gene lookup returns CDR1 SGHTA and CDR2 FQGNSA. This CDR3 is built from 17 residues. The V gene lost 4 bases and the J gene lost 4 bases, with 22 bases spanning the gap.

The J gene is TRBJ2-3, the V gene TRBV2; a weak D match, TRBD2 (5 bases). CDR3 length: 15 residues. In germline, CDR1 is SNHLY, CDR2 FYNNEI. The V end was cut by 6 bases, the J end by 1 base, with 14 bases between. The CDR3 sequence: CASRPPGTRTDTQYF. The CDR3 coding sequence is TGTGCCAGCAGACCCCCGGGAACTCGCACAGATACGCAGTATTTT.

This clonotype was observed a few times. The rearrangement joins TRBV20-1 to TRBJ1-1; weak D call: TRBD1 (5 bases). The CDR3 is made up of 12 amino acids. Trimming shortened V by 5 bases and J by 4 bases, and 11 bases separated the two germline ends. Germline V gene lookup returns CDR1 DFQATT and CDR2 SNEGSKA (reference sequence). The CDR3 coding sequence is TGCAGTGCTCAGGGAGGGACCACTGAAGCTTTCTTT. It encodes CSAQGGTTEAFF.